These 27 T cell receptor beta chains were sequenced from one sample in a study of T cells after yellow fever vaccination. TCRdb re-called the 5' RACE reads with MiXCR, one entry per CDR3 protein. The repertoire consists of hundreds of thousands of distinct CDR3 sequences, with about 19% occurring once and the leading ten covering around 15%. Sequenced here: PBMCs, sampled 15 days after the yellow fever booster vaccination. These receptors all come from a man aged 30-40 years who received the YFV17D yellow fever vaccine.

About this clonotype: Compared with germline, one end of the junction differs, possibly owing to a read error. CDR3 sequence reads: CASSLGTSERKDF. In DNA form, the CDR3 reads TGCGCCAGCAGCTTGGGGACTAGCGAGAGGAAGGACTTC. The rearrangement joins TRBV5-1 to TRBJ2-4; 9 bases agree with TRBD2. CDR3 length: 13 residues. Per the germline V gene, CDR1 is SGHRS and CDR2 is YFSETQ.

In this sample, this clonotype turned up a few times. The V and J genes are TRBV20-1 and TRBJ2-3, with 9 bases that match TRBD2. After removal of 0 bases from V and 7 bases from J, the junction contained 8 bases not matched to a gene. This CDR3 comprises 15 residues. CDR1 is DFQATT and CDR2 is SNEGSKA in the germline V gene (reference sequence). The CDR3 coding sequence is TGCAGTGCTAGAGATCTGGCGGGAGGGATGAATACGCAGTATTTT. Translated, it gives CSARDLAGGMNTQYF.

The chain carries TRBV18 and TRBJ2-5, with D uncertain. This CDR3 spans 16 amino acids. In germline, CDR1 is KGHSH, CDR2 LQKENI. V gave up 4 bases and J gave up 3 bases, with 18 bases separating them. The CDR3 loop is CASSRTLAGTKETQYF. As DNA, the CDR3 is TGTGCCAGCTCACGGACCCTGGCCGGAACCAAAGAGACCCAGTACTTC.

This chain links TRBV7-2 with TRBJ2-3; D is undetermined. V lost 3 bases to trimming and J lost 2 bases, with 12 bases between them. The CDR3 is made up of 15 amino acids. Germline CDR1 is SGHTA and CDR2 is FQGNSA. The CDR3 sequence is CASSFSLSFTDTQYF. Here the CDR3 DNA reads TGTGCCAGCAGCTTTAGTTTATCTTTCACAGATACGCAGTATTTT. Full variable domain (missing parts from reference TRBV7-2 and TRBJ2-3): GAGVSQSPSNKVTEKGKDVELRCDPISGHTALYWYRQSLGQGLEFLIYFQGNSAPDKSGLPSDRFSAERTGGSVSTLTIQRTQQEDSAVYLCASSFSLSFTDTQYFGPGTRLTVL.

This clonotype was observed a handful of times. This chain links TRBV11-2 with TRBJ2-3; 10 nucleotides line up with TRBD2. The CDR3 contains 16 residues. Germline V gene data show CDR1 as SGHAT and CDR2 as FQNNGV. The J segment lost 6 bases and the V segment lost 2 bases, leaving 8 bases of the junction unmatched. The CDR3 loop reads CASSLTLAGAGDTQYF. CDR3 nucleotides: TGTGCCAGCAGCTTAACTCTAGCGGGAGCGGGTGATACGCAGTATTTT.

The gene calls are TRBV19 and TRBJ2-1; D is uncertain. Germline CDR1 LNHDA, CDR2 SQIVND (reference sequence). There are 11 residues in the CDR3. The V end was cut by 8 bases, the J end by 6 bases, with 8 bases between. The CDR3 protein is CASGVSNEQFF. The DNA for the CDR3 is TGTGCCAGTGGCGTCTCCAATGAGCAGTTCTTC.

The CDR3: CASSGLDRPQFGPQHF. The CDR3 DNA reads TGCGCCAGCAGTGGCCTGGACAGGCCGCAGTTTGGGCCCCAGCATTTT. The genes are TRBV10-2 and TRBJ1-5; 7 bases line up with TRBD1. The V gene end was trimmed by 4 bases and the J gene end by 9 bases; junction bases not matched to a gene: 15. CDR3 length equals 16 residues. Germline CDR1 and CDR2: WSHSY and SAAADI.

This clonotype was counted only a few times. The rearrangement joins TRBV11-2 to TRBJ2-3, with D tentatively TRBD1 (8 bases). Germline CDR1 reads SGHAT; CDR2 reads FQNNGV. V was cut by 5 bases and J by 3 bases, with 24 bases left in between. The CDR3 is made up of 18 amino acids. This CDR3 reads CASSPGGGSRLRTDTQYF. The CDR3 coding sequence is TGTGCCAGCAGCCCAGGGGGCGGGAGTCGTTTGAGGACAGATACGCAGTATTTT.

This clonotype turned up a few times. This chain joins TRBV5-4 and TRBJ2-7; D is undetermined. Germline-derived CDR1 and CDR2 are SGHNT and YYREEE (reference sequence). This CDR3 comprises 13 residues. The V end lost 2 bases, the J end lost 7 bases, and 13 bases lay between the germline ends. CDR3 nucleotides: TGTGCCAGCAGCTTCTCTCCGAACGGGGAGCAGTACTTC. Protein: CASSFSPNGEQYF.

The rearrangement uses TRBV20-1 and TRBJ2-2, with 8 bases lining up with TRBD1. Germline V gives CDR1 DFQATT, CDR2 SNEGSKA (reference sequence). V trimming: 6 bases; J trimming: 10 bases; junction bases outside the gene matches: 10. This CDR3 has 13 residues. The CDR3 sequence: CSARDRMVAELFF. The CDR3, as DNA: TGCAGTGCGCGGGACAGGATGGTCGCGGAGCTGTTTTTT.

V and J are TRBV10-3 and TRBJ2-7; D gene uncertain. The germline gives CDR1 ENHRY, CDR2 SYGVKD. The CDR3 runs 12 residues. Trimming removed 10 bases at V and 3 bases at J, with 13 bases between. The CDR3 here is CATLSSGYEQYF. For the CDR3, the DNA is TGTGCCACTCTATCCTCTGGCTACGAGCAGTACTTC.

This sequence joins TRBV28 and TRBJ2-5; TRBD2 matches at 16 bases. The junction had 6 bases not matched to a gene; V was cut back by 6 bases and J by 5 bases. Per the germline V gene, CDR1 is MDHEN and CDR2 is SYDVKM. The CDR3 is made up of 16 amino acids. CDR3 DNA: TGTGCCAGCAGCCCGGGACTAGCGGGAGGGGAGGAGACCCAGTACTTC. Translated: CASSPGLAGGEETQYF.

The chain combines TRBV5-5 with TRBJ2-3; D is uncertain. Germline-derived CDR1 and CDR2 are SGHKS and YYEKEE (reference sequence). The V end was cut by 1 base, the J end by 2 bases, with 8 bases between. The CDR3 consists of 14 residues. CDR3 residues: CASSLRVDTDTQYF. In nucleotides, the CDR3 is TGTGCCAGCAGCTTGCGGGTGGACACAGATACGCAGTATTTT.

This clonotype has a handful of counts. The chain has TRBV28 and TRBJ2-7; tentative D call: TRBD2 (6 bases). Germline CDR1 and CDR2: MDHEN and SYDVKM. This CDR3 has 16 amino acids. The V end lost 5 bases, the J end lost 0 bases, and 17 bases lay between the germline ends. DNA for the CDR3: TGTGCCAGCAGTGGGATCGTTTGGGGGGACTCCTACGAGCAGTACTTC. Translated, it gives CASSGIVWGDSYEQYF.

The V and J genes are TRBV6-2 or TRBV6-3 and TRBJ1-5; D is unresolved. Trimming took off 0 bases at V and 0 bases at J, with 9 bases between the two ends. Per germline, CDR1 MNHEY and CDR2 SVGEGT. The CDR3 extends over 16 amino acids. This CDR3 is CASSYSRLDSNQPQHF. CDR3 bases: TGTGCCAGCAGTTACTCAAGGTTGGATAGCAATCAGCCCCAGCATTTT.

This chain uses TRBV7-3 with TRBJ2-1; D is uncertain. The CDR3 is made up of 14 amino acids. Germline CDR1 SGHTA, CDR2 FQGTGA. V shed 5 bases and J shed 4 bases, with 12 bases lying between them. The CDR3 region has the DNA TGTGCCAGCAGCCTGCCGCCGATGTACAATGAGCAGTTCTTC. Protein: CASSLPPMYNEQFF.

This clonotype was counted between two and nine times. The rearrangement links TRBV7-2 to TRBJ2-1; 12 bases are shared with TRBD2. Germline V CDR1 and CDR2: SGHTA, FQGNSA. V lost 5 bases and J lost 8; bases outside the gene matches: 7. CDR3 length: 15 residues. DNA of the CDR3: TGTGCCAGCAGCACACCTAGCGGGAGGGCCTATGAGCAGTTCTTC. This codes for CASSTPSGRAYEQFF.

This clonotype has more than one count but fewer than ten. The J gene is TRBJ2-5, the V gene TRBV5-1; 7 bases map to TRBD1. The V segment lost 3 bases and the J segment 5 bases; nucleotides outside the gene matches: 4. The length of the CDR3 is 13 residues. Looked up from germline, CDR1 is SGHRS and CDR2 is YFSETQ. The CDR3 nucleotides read TGCGCCAGCAGCTCGGGACAGTGGGAGACCCAGTACTTC. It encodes CASSSGQWETQYF.

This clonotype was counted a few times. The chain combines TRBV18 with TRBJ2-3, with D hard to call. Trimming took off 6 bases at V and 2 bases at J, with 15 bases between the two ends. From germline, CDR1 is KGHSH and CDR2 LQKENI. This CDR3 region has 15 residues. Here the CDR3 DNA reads TGTGCCAGCTCCCCCAAGCTGGCCAACACAGATACGCAGTATTTT. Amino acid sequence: CASSPKLANTDTQYF.

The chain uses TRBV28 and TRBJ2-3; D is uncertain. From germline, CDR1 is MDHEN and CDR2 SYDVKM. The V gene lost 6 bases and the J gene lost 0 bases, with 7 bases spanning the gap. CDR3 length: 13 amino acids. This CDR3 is CASRAPSTDTQYF. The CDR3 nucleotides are TGTGCCAGCAGGGCTCCCAGCACAGATACGCAGTATTTT. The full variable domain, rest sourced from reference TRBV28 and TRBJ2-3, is DVKVTQSSRYLVKRTGEKVFLECVQDMDHENMFWYRQDPGLGLRLIYFSYDVKMKEKGDIPEGYSVSREKKERFSLILESASTNQTSMYLCASRAPSTDTQYFGPGTRLTVL.

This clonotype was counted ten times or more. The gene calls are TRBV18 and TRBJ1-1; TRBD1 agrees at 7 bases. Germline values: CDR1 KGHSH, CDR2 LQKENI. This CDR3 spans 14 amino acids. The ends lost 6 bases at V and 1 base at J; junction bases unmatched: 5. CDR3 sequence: CASSSGQPNTEAFF. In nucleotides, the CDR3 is TGTGCCAGCTCGTCGGGACAGCCGAACACTGAAGCTTTCTTT.

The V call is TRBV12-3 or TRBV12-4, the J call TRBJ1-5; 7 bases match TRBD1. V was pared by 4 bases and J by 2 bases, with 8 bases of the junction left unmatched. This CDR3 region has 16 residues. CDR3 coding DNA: TGTGCCAGCAGTTCCGGAGGGGGCAGTCGCAATCAGCCCCAGCATTTT. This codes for CASSSGGGSRNQPQHF.

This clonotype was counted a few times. The CDR3 is CASSSRAIRTYTQYF. The CDR3 DNA follows: TGTGCCAGCAGCAGCCGGGCCATTCGCACTTATACGCAGTATTTT. The chain employs TRBV12-3 or TRBV12-4 and TRBJ2-3; no reliable D call. Trimming took 6 bases from V and 7 from J, leaving 20 bases between them. The length of the CDR3 is 15 residues.

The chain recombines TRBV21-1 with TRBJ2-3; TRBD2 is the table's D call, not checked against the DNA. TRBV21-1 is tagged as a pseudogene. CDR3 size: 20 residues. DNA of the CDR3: TGTGCCAGCAGCATCCAGAGGAGGTCGGCTAGCGGGGGATGCACAGATACGCAGTATTTT. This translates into CASSIQRRSASGGCTDTQYF.

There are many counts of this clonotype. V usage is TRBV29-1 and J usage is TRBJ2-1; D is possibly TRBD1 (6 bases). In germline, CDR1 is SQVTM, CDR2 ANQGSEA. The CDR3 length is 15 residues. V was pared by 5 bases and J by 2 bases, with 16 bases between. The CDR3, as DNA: TGCAGCGTTCGGATGGGACACTCGGCCTACAATGAGCAGTTCTTC. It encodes CSVRMGHSAYNEQFF.

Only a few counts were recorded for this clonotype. The CDR3 reads CASSTRQENTGELFF. The CDR3 DNA sequence: TGTGCCAGCAGCACAAGACAGGAAAACACCGGGGAGCTGTTTTTT. V is TRBV5-4 and J is TRBJ2-2; possible D gene TRBD1, 6 bases. In germline, CDR1 is SGHNT, CDR2 YYREEE (reference sequence). CDR3 length: 15 amino acids. Trimming removed 4 bases at V and 2 bases at J, with 12 bases between.

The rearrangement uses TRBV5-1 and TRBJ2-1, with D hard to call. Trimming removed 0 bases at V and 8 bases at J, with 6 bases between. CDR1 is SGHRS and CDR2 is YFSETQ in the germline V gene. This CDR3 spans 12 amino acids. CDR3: CASSLANDEQFF. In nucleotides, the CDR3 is TGCGCCAGCAGCTTGGCCAACGATGAGCAGTTCTTC.